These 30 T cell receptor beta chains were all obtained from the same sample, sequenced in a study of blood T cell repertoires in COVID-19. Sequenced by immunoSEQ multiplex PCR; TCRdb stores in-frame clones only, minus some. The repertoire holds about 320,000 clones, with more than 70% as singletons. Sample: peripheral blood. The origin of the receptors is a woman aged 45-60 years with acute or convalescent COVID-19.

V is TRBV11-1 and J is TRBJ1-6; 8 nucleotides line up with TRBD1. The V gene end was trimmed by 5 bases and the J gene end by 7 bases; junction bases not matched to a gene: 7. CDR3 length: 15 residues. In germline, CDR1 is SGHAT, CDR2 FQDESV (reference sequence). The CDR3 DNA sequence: TGTGCCAGCAGCGCAGGGGGCGCCGGGAATTCACCCCTCCACTTT. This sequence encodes CASSAGGAGNSPLHF.

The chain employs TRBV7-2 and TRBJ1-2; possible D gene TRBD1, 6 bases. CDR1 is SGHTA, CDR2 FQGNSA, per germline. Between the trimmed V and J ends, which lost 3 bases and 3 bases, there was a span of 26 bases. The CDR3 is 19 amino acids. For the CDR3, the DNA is TGTGCCAGCAGCTTCAGTTCAGGGCGGACAGCCGGTGGCGACTATGGCTACACCTTC. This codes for CASSFSSGRTAGGDYGYTF.

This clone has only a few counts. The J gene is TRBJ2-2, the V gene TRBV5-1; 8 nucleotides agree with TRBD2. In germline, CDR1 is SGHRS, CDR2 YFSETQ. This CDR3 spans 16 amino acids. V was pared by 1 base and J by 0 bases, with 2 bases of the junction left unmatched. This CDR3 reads CASSLTTSANTGELFF. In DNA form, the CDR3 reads TGCGCCAGCAGCTTGACGACTAGCGCGAACACCGGGGAGCTGTTTTTT.

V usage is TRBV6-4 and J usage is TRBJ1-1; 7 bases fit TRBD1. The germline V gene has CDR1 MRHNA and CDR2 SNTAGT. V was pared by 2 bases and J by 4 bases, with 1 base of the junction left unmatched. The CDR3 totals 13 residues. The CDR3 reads CASSDQGGTEAFF. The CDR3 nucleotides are TGTGCCAGCAGTGACCAGGGGGGCACTGAAGCTTTCTTT.

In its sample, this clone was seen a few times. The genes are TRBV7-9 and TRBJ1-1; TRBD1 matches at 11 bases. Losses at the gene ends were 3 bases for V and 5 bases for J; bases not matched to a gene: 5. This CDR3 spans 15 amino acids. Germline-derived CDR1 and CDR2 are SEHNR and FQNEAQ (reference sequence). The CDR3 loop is CASSFSGQGGTEAFF. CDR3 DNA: TGTGCCAGCAGCTTTTCGGGACAGGGGGGAACTGAAGCTTTCTTT.

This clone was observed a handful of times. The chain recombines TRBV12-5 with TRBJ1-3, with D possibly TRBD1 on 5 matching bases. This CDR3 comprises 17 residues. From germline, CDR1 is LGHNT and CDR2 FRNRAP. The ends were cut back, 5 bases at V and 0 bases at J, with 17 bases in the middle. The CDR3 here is CASGPPDSPYSGNTIYF. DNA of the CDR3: TGTGCTAGTGGTCCACCCGACAGCCCTTACTCTGGAAACACCATATATTTT.

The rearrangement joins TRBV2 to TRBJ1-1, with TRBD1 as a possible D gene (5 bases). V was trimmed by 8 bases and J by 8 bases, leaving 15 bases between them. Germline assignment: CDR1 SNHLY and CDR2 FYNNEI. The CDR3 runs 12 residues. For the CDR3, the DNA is TGTGCCAGCTTGGGGGGACGGACAGAAGCTTTCTTT. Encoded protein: CASLGGRTEAFF.

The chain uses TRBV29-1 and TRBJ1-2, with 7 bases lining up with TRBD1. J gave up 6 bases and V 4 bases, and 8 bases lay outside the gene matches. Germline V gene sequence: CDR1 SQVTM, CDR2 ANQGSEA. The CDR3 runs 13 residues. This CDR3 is CSVAPQGHHGYTF. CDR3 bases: TGCAGCGTTGCACCACAGGGGCATCATGGCTACACCTTC.

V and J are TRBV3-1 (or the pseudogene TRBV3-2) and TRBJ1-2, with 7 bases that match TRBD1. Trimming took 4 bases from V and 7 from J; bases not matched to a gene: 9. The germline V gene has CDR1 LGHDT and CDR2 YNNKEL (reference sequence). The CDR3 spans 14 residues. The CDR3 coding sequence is TGTGCCAGCAGCCGGAGGAGGGGGCGACGTGGCTACACCTTC. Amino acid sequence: CASSRRRGRRGYTF.

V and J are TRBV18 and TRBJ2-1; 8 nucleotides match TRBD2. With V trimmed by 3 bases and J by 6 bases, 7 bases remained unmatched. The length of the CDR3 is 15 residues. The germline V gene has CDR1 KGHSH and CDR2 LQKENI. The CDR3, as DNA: TGTGCCAGCTCACCTGCAGCGGGAGCTGGCAATGAGCAGTTCTTC. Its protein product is CASSPAAGAGNEQFF. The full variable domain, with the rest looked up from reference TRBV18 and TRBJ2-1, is NAGVMQNPRHLVRRRGQEARLRCSPMKGHSHVYWYRQLPEEGLKFMVYLQKENIIDESGMPKERFSAEFPKEGPSILRIQQVVRGDSAAYFCASSPAAGAGNEQFFGPGTRLTVL.

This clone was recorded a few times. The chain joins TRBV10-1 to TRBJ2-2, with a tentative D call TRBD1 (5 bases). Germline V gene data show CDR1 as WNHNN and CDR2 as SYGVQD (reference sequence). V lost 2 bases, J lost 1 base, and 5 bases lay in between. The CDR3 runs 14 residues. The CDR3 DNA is TGCGCCAGCAGTGAGAGGGGGAACACCGGGGAGCTGTTTTTT. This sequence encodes CASSERGNTGELFF.

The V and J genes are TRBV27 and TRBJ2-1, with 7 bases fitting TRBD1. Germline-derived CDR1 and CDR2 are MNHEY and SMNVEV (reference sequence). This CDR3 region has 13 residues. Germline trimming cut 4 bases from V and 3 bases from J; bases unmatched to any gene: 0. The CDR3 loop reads CASSWDSYNEQFF. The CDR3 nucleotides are TGTGCCAGCAGTTGGGACAGCTACAATGAGCAGTTCTTC.

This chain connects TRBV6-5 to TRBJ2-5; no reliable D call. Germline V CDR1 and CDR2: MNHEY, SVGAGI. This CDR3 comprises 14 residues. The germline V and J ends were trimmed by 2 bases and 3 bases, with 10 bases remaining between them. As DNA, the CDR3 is TGTGCCAGCAGTTACAGAGGTAGAGAAGAGACCCAGTACTTC. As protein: CASSYRGREETQYF.

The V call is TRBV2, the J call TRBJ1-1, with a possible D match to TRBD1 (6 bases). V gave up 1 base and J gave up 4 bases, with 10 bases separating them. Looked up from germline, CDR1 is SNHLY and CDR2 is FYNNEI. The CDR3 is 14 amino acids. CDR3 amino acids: CASSEDRDGTEAFF. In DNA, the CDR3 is TGTGCCAGCAGTGAAGACAGGGATGGCACTGAAGCTTTCTTT.

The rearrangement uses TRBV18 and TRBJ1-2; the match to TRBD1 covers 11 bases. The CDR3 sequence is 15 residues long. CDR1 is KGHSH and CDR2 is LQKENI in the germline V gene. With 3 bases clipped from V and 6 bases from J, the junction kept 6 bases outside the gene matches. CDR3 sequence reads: CASSPGQGESNGYTF. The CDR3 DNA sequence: TGTGCCAGCTCACCGGGACAGGGGGAGTCGAATGGCTACACCTTC.

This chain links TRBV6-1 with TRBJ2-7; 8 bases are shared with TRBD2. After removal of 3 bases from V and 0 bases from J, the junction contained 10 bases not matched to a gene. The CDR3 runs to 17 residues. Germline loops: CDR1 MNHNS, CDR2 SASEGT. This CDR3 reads CASSEDGAGVSSYEQYV. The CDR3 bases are TGTGCCAGCAGTGAGGACGGAGCGGGGGTAAGCTCCTACGAGCAGTACGTC.

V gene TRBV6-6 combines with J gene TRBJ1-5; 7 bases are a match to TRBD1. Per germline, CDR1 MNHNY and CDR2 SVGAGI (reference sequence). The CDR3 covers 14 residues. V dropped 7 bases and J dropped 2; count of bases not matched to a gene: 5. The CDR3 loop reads CASTLGQGNQPQHF. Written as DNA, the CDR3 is TGTGCCAGCACACTCGGACAGGGCAATCAGCCCCAGCATTTT.

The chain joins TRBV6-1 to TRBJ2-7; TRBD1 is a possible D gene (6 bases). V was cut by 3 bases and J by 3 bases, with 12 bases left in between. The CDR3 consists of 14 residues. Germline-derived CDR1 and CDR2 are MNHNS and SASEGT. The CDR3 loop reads CASSETGIDYEQYV. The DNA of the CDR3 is TGTGCCAGCAGTGAGACAGGTATTGACTACGAGCAGTACGTC.

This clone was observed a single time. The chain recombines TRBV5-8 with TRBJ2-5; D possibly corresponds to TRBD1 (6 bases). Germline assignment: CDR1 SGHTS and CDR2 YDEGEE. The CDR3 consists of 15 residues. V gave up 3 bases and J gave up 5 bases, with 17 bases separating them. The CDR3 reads CASSWGGIGGETQYF. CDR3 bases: TGTGCCAGCAGCTGGGGTGGGATTGGGGGCGAGACCCAGTACTTC.

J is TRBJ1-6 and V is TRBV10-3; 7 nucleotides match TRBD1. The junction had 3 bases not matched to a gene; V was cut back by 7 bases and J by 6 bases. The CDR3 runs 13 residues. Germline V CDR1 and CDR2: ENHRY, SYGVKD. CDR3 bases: TGTGCCATCACCGGGGACAGTAATTCACCCCTCCACTTT. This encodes CAITGDSNSPLHF.

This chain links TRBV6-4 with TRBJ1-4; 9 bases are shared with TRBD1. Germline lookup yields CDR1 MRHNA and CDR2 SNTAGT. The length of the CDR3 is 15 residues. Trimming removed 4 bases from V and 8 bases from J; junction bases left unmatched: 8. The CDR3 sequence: CASSATGGGGEKLFF. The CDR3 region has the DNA TGTGCCAGCAGTGCCACAGGGGGCGGAGGAGAAAAACTGTTTTTT.

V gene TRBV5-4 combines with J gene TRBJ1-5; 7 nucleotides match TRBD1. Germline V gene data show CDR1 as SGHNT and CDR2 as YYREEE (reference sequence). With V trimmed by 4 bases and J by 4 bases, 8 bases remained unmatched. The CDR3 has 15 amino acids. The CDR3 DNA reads TGTGCCAGCAGCCGAGGGACAGATAGAAATCAGCCCCAGCATTTT. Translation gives CASSRGTDRNQPQHF. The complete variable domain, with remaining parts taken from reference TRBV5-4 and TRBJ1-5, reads ETGVTQSPTHLIKTRGQQVTLRCSSQSGHNTVSWYQQALGQGPQFIFQYYREEENGRGNFPPRFSGLQFPNYSSELNVNALELDDSALYLCASSRGTDRNQPQHFGDGTRLSIL.

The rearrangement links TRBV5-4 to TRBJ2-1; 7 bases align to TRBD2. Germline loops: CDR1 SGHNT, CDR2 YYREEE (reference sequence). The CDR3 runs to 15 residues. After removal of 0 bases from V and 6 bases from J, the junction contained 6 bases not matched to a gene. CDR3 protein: CASSLGRAGANEQFF. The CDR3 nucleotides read TGTGCCAGCAGCTTGGGTCGGGCGGGAGCCAATGAGCAGTTCTTC. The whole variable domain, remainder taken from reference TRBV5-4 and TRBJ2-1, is ETGVTQSPTHLIKTRGQQVTLRCSSQSGHNTVSWYQQALGQGPQFIFQYYREEENGRGNFPPRFSGLQFPNYSSELNVNALELDDSALYLCASSLGRAGANEQFFGPGTRLTVL.

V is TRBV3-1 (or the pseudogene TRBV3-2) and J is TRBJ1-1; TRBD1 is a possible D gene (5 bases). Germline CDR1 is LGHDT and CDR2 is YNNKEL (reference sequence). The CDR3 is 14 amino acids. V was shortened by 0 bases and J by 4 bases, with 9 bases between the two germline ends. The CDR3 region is CASSQEGGITEAFF. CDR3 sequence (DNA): TGTGCCAGCAGCCAAGAGGGGGGAATCACTGAAGCTTTCTTT.

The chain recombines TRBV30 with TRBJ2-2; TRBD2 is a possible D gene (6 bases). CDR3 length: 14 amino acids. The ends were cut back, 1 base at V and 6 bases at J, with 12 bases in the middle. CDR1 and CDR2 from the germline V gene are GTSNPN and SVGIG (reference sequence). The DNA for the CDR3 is TGTGCCTGGAGTGGGGGCGGGGAAGCCGGGGAGCTGTTTTTT. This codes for CAWSGGGEAGELFF.

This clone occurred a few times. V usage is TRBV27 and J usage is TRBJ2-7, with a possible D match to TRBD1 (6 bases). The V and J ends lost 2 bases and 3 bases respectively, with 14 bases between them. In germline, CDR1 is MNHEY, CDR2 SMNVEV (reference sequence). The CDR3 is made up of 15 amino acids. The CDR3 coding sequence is TGTGCCAGCAGTTTAAAGCAGGGGAGTGGCTACGAGCAGTACTTC. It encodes CASSLKQGSGYEQYF.

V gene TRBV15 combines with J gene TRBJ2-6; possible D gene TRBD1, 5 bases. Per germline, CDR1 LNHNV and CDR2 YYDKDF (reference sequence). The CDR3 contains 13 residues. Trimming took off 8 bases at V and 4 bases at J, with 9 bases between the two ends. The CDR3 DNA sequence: TGTGCCACCGCCTCAGGGGGGGCCAACGTCCTGACTTTC. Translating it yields CATASGGANVLTF.

CDR3 bases: TGTGCCTGGAACGGCCAGCGCGAAAAACTGTTTTTT. Amino acids: CAWNGQREKLFF. V usage is TRBV30 and J usage is TRBJ1-4; D unclear. The CDR3 spans 12 residues. Per the germline V gene, CDR1 is GTSNPN and CDR2 is SVGIG (reference sequence). V was clipped by 4 bases and J by 8 bases, with 11 bases between them.

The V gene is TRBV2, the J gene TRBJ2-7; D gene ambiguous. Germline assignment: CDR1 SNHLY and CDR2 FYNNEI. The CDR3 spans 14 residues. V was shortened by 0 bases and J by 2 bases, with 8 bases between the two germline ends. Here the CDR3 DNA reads TGTGCCAGCAGTGAAGCTCGGGTTCCCTACGAGCAGTACGTC. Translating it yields CASSEARVPYEQYV.

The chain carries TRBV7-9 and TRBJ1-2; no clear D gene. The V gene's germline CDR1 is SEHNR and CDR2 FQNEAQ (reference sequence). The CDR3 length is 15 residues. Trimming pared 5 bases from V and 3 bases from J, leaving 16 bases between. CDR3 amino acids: CASSPGRRVDYGYTF. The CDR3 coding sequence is TGTGCCAGCAGCCCCGGCCGGAGAGTCGACTATGGCTACACCTTC.